This passage covers 10 T cell receptor beta chains from one sample sequenced in a study of regulatory T cells in long-lasting Graves disease. According to the study, TCR beta libraries were built with iRepertoire HTBI primers and CDR3-region Arm-PCR. In TCRdb, the multiplex PCR reads were re-called with MiXCR into one record per CDR3 protein. The sample has 430,000 or so distinct CDR3 sequences, over 20% seen once; the top ten hold 14%. The time point denotes: persistent/refractory GD, antithyroid drugs over 5 years with positive TRAb. PBMCs were the source of the RNA used for TCR sequencing. Sequencing was performed on peripheral blood mononuclear cells (PBMCs), taken when the disease was refractory, from a patient treated with antithyroid drugs. The receptors were sampled from a female donor with Graves disease.

This clonotype was observed a few times. This chain joins TRBV20-1 and TRBJ2-4; D possibly corresponds to TRBD2 (5 bases). The length of the CDR3 is 18 residues. The V and J ends lost 1 base and 0 bases respectively, with 19 bases between them. Germline CDR1 and CDR2: DFQATT and SNEGSKA (reference sequence). CDR3 residues: CSARVPPQAGLAKNIQYF. The CDR3 region has the DNA TGCAGTGCTAGAGTCCCCCCTCAGGCGGGCCTAGCCAAAAACATTCAGTACTTC.

The chain is built from TRBV27 and TRBJ1-4, with TRBD1 as a possible D gene (5 bases). The V gene's germline CDR1 is MNHEY and CDR2 SMNVEV (reference sequence). There are 15 residues in the CDR3. V was cut by 0 bases and J by 8 bases, with 13 bases left in between. The CDR3 bases are TGTGCCAGCAGTTTATCCCCAGGGTATGGGGAAAAACTGTTTTTT. Encoded protein: CASSLSPGYGEKLFF.

This rearrangement joins TRBV18 to TRBJ1-1; 7 nucleotides match TRBD1. From germline, CDR1 is KGHSH and CDR2 LQKENI. This CDR3 spans 15 amino acids. J was trimmed by 4 bases and V by 1 base; bases with no gene match: 6. This chain's CDR3 is CASSPQGASGTEAFF. The DNA of the CDR3 is TGTGCCAGCTCACCACAGGGGGCATCGGGCACTGAAGCTTTCTTT.

This clonotype was picked up many times. CDR3 region: CASSELKETQYF. The CDR3 DNA reads as TGTGCCAGCAGTGAATTGAAAGAGACCCAGTACTTC. This rearrangement joins TRBV28 to TRBJ2-5; the D is unclear. CDR3 length equals 12 residues. V was clipped by 5 bases and J by 3 bases, with 7 bases between them. CDR1 MDHEN and CDR2 SYDVKM come from the germline V gene.

This clonotype was counted between two and nine times. This rearrangement joins TRBV6-9 to TRBJ2-4; possibly TRBD1 for D (5 bases). The V gene lost 4 bases and the J gene lost 0 bases, with 10 bases spanning the gap. The length of the CDR3 is 15 residues. The germline V gene has CDR1 MNHGY and CDR2 SVAAGI. The CDR3 sequence is CASSLRDRAKNIQYF. CDR3 DNA sequence: TGTGCCAGCAGTTTACGAGACAGAGCCAAAAACATTCAGTACTTC.

This clonotype came up a few times. The gene calls are TRBV9 and TRBJ1-1; D not resolved. This CDR3 has 14 amino acids. Germline CDR1 reads SGDLS; CDR2 reads YYNGEE. Trimming removed 0 bases at V and 0 bases at J, with 6 bases between. CDR3 sequence: CASSVGSLNTEAFF. CDR3 in DNA: TGTGCCAGCAGCGTAGGCAGCTTGAACACTGAAGCTTTCTTT. Full variable domain (outside the CDR3, taken from reference TRBV9 and TRBJ1-1): DSGVTQTPKHLITATGQRVTLRCSPRSGDLSVYWYQQSLDQGLQFLIQYYNGEERAKGNILERFSAQQFPDLHSELNLSSLELGDSALYFCASSVGSLNTEAFFGQGTRLTVV.

This clonotype was recorded many times. This chain connects TRBV30 to TRBJ2-5, with D unresolved. V lost 6 bases to trimming and J lost 0 bases, with 5 bases between them. CDR1 GTSNPN and CDR2 SVGIG come from the germline V gene (reference sequence). The CDR3 has 11 residues. In DNA form, the CDR3 reads TGTGCCTGTCACTACCAAGAGACCCAGTACTTC. It encodes CACHYQETQYF. The variable domain in full, with the rest retrieved from reference TRBV30 and TRBJ2-5, is SQTIHQWPATLVQPVGSPLSLECTVEGTSNPNLYWYRQAAGRGLQLLFYSVGIGQISSEVPQNLSASRPQDRQFILSSKKLLLSDSGFYLCACHYQETQYFGPGTRLLVL.

This clonotype was found many times. This sequence joins TRBV28 and TRBJ1-5; 7 nucleotides match TRBD1. CDR1 and CDR2 from the germline V gene are MDHEN and SYDVKM. V was clipped by 6 bases and J by 6 bases; unmatched bases: 5. The CDR3 runs to 13 residues. CDR3 sequence (DNA): TGTGCCAGCAGGCAGGGGGTAGCTCAGCCCCAGCATTTT. Protein: CASRQGVAQPQHF.

The V call is TRBV19, the J call TRBJ1-1; unclear D gene. V was clipped by 4 bases and J by 3 bases, with 9 bases between them. CDR1 is LNHDA and CDR2 is SQIVND in the germline V gene (reference sequence). The CDR3 extends over 13 amino acids. The CDR3, as DNA: TGTGCCAGTAGTAGGACCTCTGACACTGAAGCTTTCTTT. Its translation: CASSRTSDTEAFF.

This clonotype was counted many times. The chain joins TRBV28 to TRBJ2-4; D may correspond to TRBD1 or TRBD2 (5 bases each). Trimming cost V 3 bases and J 0 bases, with 18 bases left between them. The germline gives CDR1 MDHEN, CDR2 SYDVKM. The length of the CDR3 is 18 residues. The CDR3 DNA reads as TGTGCCAGCAGTTTCGCCCGGGGTGGGGCCCTAGCCAAAAACATTCAGTACTTC. Its translation: CASSFARGGALAKNIQYF.